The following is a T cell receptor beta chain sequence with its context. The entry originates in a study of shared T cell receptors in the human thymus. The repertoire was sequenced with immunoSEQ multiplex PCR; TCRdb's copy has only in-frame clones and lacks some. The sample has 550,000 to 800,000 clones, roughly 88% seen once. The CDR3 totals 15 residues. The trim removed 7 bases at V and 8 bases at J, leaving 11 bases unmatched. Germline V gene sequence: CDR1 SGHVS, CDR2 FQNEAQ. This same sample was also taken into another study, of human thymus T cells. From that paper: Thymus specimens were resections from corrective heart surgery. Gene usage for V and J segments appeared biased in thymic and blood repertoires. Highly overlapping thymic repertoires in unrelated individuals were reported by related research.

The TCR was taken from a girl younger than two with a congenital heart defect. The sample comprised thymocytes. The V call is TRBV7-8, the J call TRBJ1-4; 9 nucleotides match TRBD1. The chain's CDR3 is CASKKQGARIEKLFF. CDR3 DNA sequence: TGTGCCAGCAAGAAACAGGGGGCGCGGATCGAAAAACTGTTTTTT. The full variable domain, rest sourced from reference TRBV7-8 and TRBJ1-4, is GAGVSQSPRYKVAKRGQDVALRCDPISGHVSLFWYQQALGQGPEFLTYFQNEAQLDKSGLPSDRFFAERPEGSVSTLKIQRTQQEDSAVYLCASKKQGARIEKLFFGSGTQLSVL.